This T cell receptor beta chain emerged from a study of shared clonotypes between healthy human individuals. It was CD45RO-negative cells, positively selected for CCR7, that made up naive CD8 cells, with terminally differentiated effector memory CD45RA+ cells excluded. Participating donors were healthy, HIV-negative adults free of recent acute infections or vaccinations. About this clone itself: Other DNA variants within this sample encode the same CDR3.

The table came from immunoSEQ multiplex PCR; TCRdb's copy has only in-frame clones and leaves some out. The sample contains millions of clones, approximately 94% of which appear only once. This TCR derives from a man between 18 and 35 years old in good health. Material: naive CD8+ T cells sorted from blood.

In DNA, the CDR3 is TGCGCCAGCAGTGATGGGACCCAGTACTTC. This sequence encodes CASSDGTQYF. The chain combines TRBV10-2 with TRBJ2-5; D call uncertain. Germline V gene data show CDR1 as WSHSY and CDR2 as SAAADI. Trimming took off 3 bases at V and 7 bases at J, with 3 bases between the two ends. The CDR3 extends over 10 amino acids.